One and the same sample provided the 30 T cell receptor beta chains below, sequenced in a study of cytomegalovirus exposure and HLA in healthy donors. Researchers ran the PCR with 60 Vbeta and 13 Jbeta primers. Produced via immunoSEQ multiplex PCR; TCRdb's table is partial and in-frame only. The table records hundreds of thousands of clones, under 80% of them present only once. Sequenced: PBMCs. The receptors stem from a woman aged 30 to 39 in good health and CMV-seronegative.

This clone was observed once. V is TRBV6-1 and J is TRBJ1-2, with 7 bases identical to TRBD1. The CDR3 is 12 amino acids. Unmatched junction bases numbered 5, after V lost 6 bases and J lost 7 bases. Germline V CDR1 and CDR2: MNHNS, SASEGT. The CDR3 protein is CASSPTGIGYTF. CDR3 coding DNA: TGTGCCAGCAGCCCGACAGGGATTGGCTACACCTTC.

CDR3 DNA sequence: TGTGCCAGCAGTTTATTCTACTATGGCTACACCTTC. Encoded protein: CASSLFYYGYTF. The chain employs TRBV27 and TRBJ1-2; D is unresolved. The CDR3 is 12 amino acids. V shed 1 base and J shed 3 bases, with 3 bases lying between them. Germline loops: CDR1 MNHEY, CDR2 SMNVEV (reference sequence).

Only one count was recorded for this clone. The chain carries TRBV9 and TRBJ1-1, with unresolved D. V lost 0 bases, J lost 1 base, and 7 bases lay in between. The V gene's germline CDR1 is SGDLS and CDR2 YYNGEE. The CDR3 totals 14 residues. CDR3 region: CASSVVSGNTEAFF. The CDR3 nucleotides read TGTGCCAGCAGCGTAGTTTCGGGGAACACTGAAGCTTTCTTT.

The chain combines TRBV5-1 with TRBJ2-2; the D gene is possibly TRBD2 (6 bases). The V end lost 7 bases, the J end lost 0 bases, and 16 bases lay between the germline ends. The CDR3 covers 16 residues. Germline V gene sequence: CDR1 SGHRS, CDR2 YFSETQ. The CDR3 DNA sequence: TGCGCCAGCCGCCTGGACGGGGGTCCGAACACCGGGGAGCTGTTTTTT. Protein: CASRLDGGPNTGELFF.

The rearrangement links TRBV5-6 to TRBJ2-1; D may be TRBD2 (6 bases). V lost 4 bases and J 3 bases, leaving 8 bases between the germline ends. Per the germline V gene, CDR1 is SGHDT and CDR2 is YYEEEE. CDR3 size: 13 residues. CDR3 bases: TGTGCCAGCAGCCCGGACTACTACAATGAGCAGTTCTTC. This sequence encodes CASSPDYYNEQFF.

This sequence joins TRBV7-2 and TRBJ2-7; 11 bases align to TRBD2. Losses at the gene ends were 5 bases for V and 0 bases for J; bases not matched to a gene: 3. Per the germline V gene, CDR1 is SGHTA and CDR2 is FQGNSA. The CDR3 runs to 15 residues. The CDR3 reads CASSRSGGGSYEQYF. The DNA of the CDR3 is TGTGCCAGCAGCCGTAGCGGGGGGGGCTCCTACGAGCAGTACTTC.

V and J are TRBV19 and TRBJ2-1, with 12 positions matching TRBD2. Trimming removed 7 bases from V and 6 bases from J; junction bases left unmatched: 10. In germline, CDR1 is LNHDA, CDR2 SQIVND (reference sequence). The CDR3 loop spans 16 amino acids. The CDR3 DNA reads as TGTGCCAGTAACCTACCGGGACTAGCGGGCTTCAATGAGCAGTTCTTC. This encodes CASNLPGLAGFNEQFF.

The chain is built from TRBV27 and TRBJ2-7, with 8 bases that match TRBD1. J gave up 6 bases and V 2 bases, and 6 bases lay outside the gene matches. This CDR3 has 14 residues. Germline CDR1 reads MNHEY; CDR2 reads SMNVEV (reference sequence). This CDR3 is CASSLVAGGGEQYF. CDR3 coding DNA: TGTGCCAGCAGTTTAGTGGCAGGGGGCGGCGAGCAGTACTTC.

The gene calls are TRBV7-6 and TRBJ2-7, with 9 positions matching TRBD1. Germline V gene sequence: CDR1 SGHVS, CDR2 FNYEAQ. After removal of 0 bases from V and 2 bases from J, the junction contained 8 bases not matched to a gene. This CDR3 comprises 17 residues. CDR3 nucleotide sequence: TGTGCCAGCAGCTTAGCGCCTCCAGGACAGGGGACCTACGAGCAGTACTTC. This sequence encodes CASSLAPPGQGTYEQYF. Based on the CDR3 plus reference TRBV7-6 and TRBJ2-7, the full variable domain is GAGVSQSPRYKVTKRGQDVALRCDPISGHVSLYWYRQALGQGPEFLTYFNYEAQQDKSGLPNDRFSAERPEGSISTLTIQRTEQRDSAMYRCASSLAPPGQGTYEQYFGPGTRLTVT.

This chain joins TRBV6-1 and TRBJ2-1; TRBD1 is a possible D gene (6 bases). This CDR3 comprises 14 residues. Germline V lookup: CDR1 MNHNS, CDR2 SASEGT. Trimming stripped 10 bases from V and 3 bases from J, with 16 bases between. The CDR3 here is CAMGADSLYNEQFF. CDR3 DNA sequence: TGTGCCATGGGGGCCGATAGCCTCTACAATGAGCAGTTCTTC.

The genes are TRBV10-3 and TRBJ2-3; D remains unclear. CDR3 length: 14 amino acids. Between the trimmed V and J ends, which lost 6 bases and 8 bases, there was a span of 18 bases. Per germline, CDR1 ENHRY and CDR2 SYGVKD. CDR3: CAISPVEAKTTQYF. In DNA, the CDR3 is TGTGCCATCAGCCCAGTCGAGGCGAAAACTACGCAGTATTTT.

This clone was counted once. This chain joins TRBV7-2 and TRBJ2-7, with TRBD2 identical over 8 bases. This CDR3 region has 16 residues. Losses at the gene ends were 5 bases for V and 9 bases for J; bases not matched to a gene: 18. Germline CDR1 reads SGHTA; CDR2 reads FQGNSA. In DNA, the CDR3 is TGTGCCAGCAGCCCCTTGAGTCAAGCGGGAGATCGTAGGCAGTACTTC. Amino acids: CASSPLSQAGDRRQYF.

The chain couples TRBV5-4 to TRBJ1-1; D is ambiguous. The germline CDR1 and CDR2 sequences are SGHNT and YYREEE (reference sequence). V was clipped by 0 bases and J by 7 bases, with 13 bases between them. This CDR3 has 14 amino acids. The CDR3 loop reads CASSLVGRPHEAFF. CDR3 nucleotides: TGTGCCAGCAGCTTGGTTGGCAGGCCGCATGAAGCTTTCTTT.

This chain links TRBV5-6 with TRBJ1-1; no clear D. The CDR3 runs 12 residues. Trimming cost V 0 bases and J 5 bases, with 5 bases left between them. CDR1 is SGHDT and CDR2 is YYEEEE in the germline V gene. CDR3 region: CASSLGSTEAFF. The CDR3, as DNA: TGTGCCAGCAGCTTGGGGAGTACTGAAGCTTTCTTT.

This clone has just a few counts. The V call is TRBV11-2, the J call TRBJ2-1, with 8 bases aligning to TRBD2. The germline V gene encodes CDR1 SGHAT and CDR2 FQNNGV. There are 16 residues in the CDR3. The V gene end was trimmed by 2 bases and the J gene end by 7 bases; junction bases not matched to a gene: 10. CDR3 sequence: CASSLRKAGEGNEQFF. DNA for the CDR3: TGTGCCAGCAGCTTAAGGAAAGCGGGAGAAGGTAATGAGCAGTTCTTC.

The chain employs TRBV19 and TRBJ2-5; 7 nucleotides align to TRBD2. The CDR3 totals 12 residues. With 6 bases clipped from V and 6 bases from J, the junction kept 4 bases outside the gene matches. The germline V gene encodes CDR1 LNHDA and CDR2 SQIVND (reference sequence). DNA for the CDR3: TGTGCCAGTAGCCAGGGAGGGCAGACCCAGTACTTC. It translates to CASSQGGQTQYF.

The CDR3: CASSGRGNQPQHF. The CDR3 nucleotides are TGTGCCAGCAGCGGACGGGGTAATCAGCCCCAGCATTTT. V gene TRBV6-1 combines with J gene TRBJ1-5; D gene uncertain. Trimming removed 6 bases at V and 4 bases at J, with 10 bases between. The CDR3 sequence is 13 residues long. Germline CDR1 reads MNHNS; CDR2 reads SASEGT.

The gene calls are TRBV6-5 and TRBJ1-4; no firm D call. Per germline, CDR1 MNHEY and CDR2 SVGAGI. The CDR3 spans 13 residues. Trimming cost V 0 bases and J 8 bases, with 7 bases left between them. The CDR3 sequence: CASSYSSLEKLFF. The CDR3 DNA reads as TGTGCCAGCAGTTACTCGAGTTTGGAAAAACTGTTTTTT.

The chain uses TRBV13 and TRBJ1-1; possible D gene TRBD1, 5 bases. The CDR3 spans 17 residues. Per the germline V gene, CDR1 is PRHDT and CDR2 is FYEKMQ (reference sequence). V lost 2 bases and J lost 1, with 17 bases in between. CDR3 nucleotides: TGTGCCAGCAGCTTAAGTCGAGGAGACAGCCGGAACACTGAAGCTTTCTTT. Residues: CASSLSRGDSRNTEAFF.

This chain joins TRBV19 and TRBJ1-5, with a tentative D call TRBD1 (6 bases). The CDR3 totals 15 residues. Germline loops: CDR1 LNHDA, CDR2 SQIVND (reference sequence). The V end lost 6 bases, the J end lost 2 bases, and 14 bases lay between the germline ends. CDR3 protein: CASRQQGGGNQPQHF. The CDR3 DNA reads as TGTGCCAGTAGACAACAGGGCGGAGGCAATCAGCCCCAGCATTTT.

This clone has a single count. The chain is built from TRBV11-3 and TRBJ2-1; D remains ambiguous. The CDR3 is 13 amino acids. V was cut by 5 bases and J by 4 bases, with 9 bases left in between. In germline, CDR1 is SGHNT, CDR2 YENEEA. The DNA of the CDR3 is TGTGCCAGCAGCGACACACAGTACAATGAGCAGTTCTTC. It is translated as CASSDTQYNEQFF.

The sample holds one count of this clone. V usage is TRBV2 and J usage is TRBJ2-7; D is perhaps TRBD1 (7 bases). Germline V CDR1 and CDR2: SNHLY, FYNNEI. This CDR3 is 16 amino acids long. With 0 bases removed from V and 3 bases from J, the gap between germline ends came to 15 bases. CDR3 sequence: CASSEAGRGDHYEQYF. DNA for the CDR3: TGTGCCAGCAGTGAAGCTGGCAGGGGGGACCACTACGAGCAGTACTTC.

The rearrangement uses TRBV9 and TRBJ2-5; 12 nucleotides agree with TRBD2. The germline V gene encodes CDR1 SGDLS and CDR2 YYNGEE. The V gene end was trimmed by 4 bases and the J gene end by 2 bases; junction bases not matched to a gene: 9. This CDR3 is built from 17 residues. This CDR3 is CASSPTLGLAGQETQYF. CDR3 coding DNA: TGTGCCAGCAGCCCCACCCTGGGACTAGCGGGTCAAGAGACCCAGTACTTC.

This rearrangement joins TRBV30 to TRBJ1-5, with 7 bases aligning to TRBD1. CDR1 is GTSNPN and CDR2 is SVGIG in the germline V gene (reference sequence). The J segment lost 6 bases and the V segment lost 0 bases, leaving 5 bases of the junction unmatched. The CDR3 spans 14 residues. The CDR3 sequence is CAWSVTGAGQPQHF. Here the CDR3 DNA reads TGTGCCTGGAGTGTCACAGGGGCCGGTCAGCCCCAGCATTTT.

This sequence joins TRBV9 and TRBJ2-7; TRBD2 might be the D (5 bases). Trimming stripped 0 bases from V and 7 bases from J, with 11 bases between. CDR1 is SGDLS and CDR2 is YYNGEE in the germline V gene. The CDR3 is 13 residues long. The chain's CDR3 is CASSVGVPGEQYF. DNA of the CDR3: TGTGCCAGCAGCGTAGGAGTCCCGGGGGAGCAGTACTTC.

The chain joins TRBV5-1 to TRBJ1-2; TRBD1 matches 8 bases. V dropped 3 bases and J dropped 8; count of bases not matched to a gene: 6. Germline CDR1 is SGHRS and CDR2 is YFSETQ. The CDR3 runs 13 residues. The CDR3 is CASSWGQARGYTF. CDR3 nucleotides: TGCGCCAGCAGCTGGGGACAGGCGAGGGGCTACACCTTC.

The chain carries TRBV7-2 and TRBJ1-2; D perhaps matches TRBD1 (5 bases). There are 13 residues in the CDR3. V lost 10 bases and J 5 bases, leaving 17 bases between the germline ends. Germline CDR1 SGHTA, CDR2 FQGNSA. The CDR3 sequence: CAILQEGYYGYTF. CDR3 coding DNA: TGTGCCATTTTACAGGAGGGTTATTATGGCTACACCTTC.

The chain is built from TRBV11-2 and TRBJ2-7; 7 nucleotides line up with TRBD1. Germline V lookup: CDR1 SGHAT, CDR2 FQNNGV. The CDR3 has 15 amino acids. With V trimmed by 0 bases and J by 3 bases, 5 bases remained unmatched. The CDR3 DNA sequence: TGTGCCAGCAGCTTAGATGGGACAGACTACTACGAGCAGTACTTC. Protein: CASSLDGTDYYEQYF.

The chain recombines TRBV27 with TRBJ2-1; 13 positions match TRBD2. The V segment lost 5 bases and the J segment 6 bases; nucleotides outside the gene matches: 4. The germline CDR1 and CDR2 sequences are MNHEY and SMNVEV (reference sequence). This CDR3 region has 15 residues. The CDR3 DNA sequence: TGTGCCAGCAGTCCCGGGACTAGCGGGGTCAATGAGCAGTTCTTC. Translating gives CASSPGTSGVNEQFF.

The V and J genes are TRBV21-1 and TRBJ2-3; the table's D call, TRBD2, has no DNA check behind it. TRBV21-1 is flagged as a pseudogene. There are 12 residues in the CDR3. Here the CDR3 reads CASSKGLDTQYF. In DNA form, the CDR3 reads TGTGCCAGCAGCAAGGGACTAGATACGCAGTATTTT.